These T cell receptor beta chains were read from a single sample in a study of post-analysis software for immune sequencing data. TCRdb re-derived calls from the PCR reads in MiXCR, one entry per CDR3 protein. The sample lists approximately 630,000 distinct CDR3 sequences, approximately 60% occurring once. The sample taken for sequencing was blood. The receptors shown here come from a girl aged 2-15 years with multiple sclerosis. Both conserved end residues are part of each CDR3. D genes are given only for firm matches. Not every row has a clone size; where given, it reads once, few, many or a size class.

CDR3aa | CDR3nt | v_gene | len | abundance | j_gene | d_gene
CSVEDYRGPLKYQETQYF | TGCAGCGTTGAAGATTATAGGGGTCCTCTCAAGTACCAAGAGACCCAGTACTTC | TRBV29-1 | 18 | once | TRBJ2-5 | .
CASSPTPMKGGYTF | TGTGCCAGCAGTCCGACACCCATGAAAGGGGGCTACACCTTC | TRBV27 | 14 | . | TRBJ1-2 | .
CASSPEGTGYNEQFF | TGTGCCAGCTCGCCTGAGGGGACAGGATACAATGAGCAGTTCTTC | TRBV18 | 15 | . | TRBJ2-1 | TRBD1
CASSFGTRRLLDGYTF | TGTGCCAGCAGCTTTGGGACGAGGCGGTTACTCGATGGCTACACCTTC | TRBV7-2 | 16 | few | TRBJ1-2 | .
CASSPPPHEQFF | TGTGCCAGCAGCCCCCCCCCCCATGAGCAGTTCTTC | TRBV12-3/TRBV12-4 | 12 | . | TRBJ2-1 | .
CASSSPEYKGTDTQYF | TGTGCCAGTAGTAGTCCCGAATACAAGGGCACAGATACGCAGTATTTT | TRBV19 | 16 | . | TRBJ2-3 | .
CSARLIQETQYF | TGCAGTGCTAGGCTGATTCAAGAGACCCAGTACTTC | TRBV20-1 | 12 | . | TRBJ2-5 | .
CSAEGREGTEAFF | TGCAGCGCCGAAGGGCGGGAGGGAACTGAAGCTTTCTTT | TRBV29-1 | 13 | few | TRBJ1-1 | .
CASSEVGALDEQYF | TGTGCCAGCAGTGAAGTAGGGGCTCTGGACGAGCAGTACTTC | TRBV25-1 | 14 | few | TRBJ2-7 | .
CASSLATVGEQYF | TGTGCCAGCAGCTTGGCCACAGTTGGCGAGCAGTACTTC | TRBV5-5 | 13 | . | TRBJ2-7 | .
CASSQTGGPVYNEQFF | TGTGCCAGCAGCCAAACTGGGGGTCCCGTCTACAATGAGCAGTTCTTC | TRBV4-2 | 16 | . | TRBJ2-1 | .
CASSLDRAGLTDTQYF | TGTGCCAGCAGCTTAGACCGAGCGGGCCTCACAGATACGCAGTATTTT | TRBV7-9 | 16 | . | TRBJ2-3 | .
CASSPRAWDRGTYEQYF | TGCGCCAGCAGCCCTCGAGCTTGGGACAGGGGGACCTACGAGCAGTACTTC | TRBV5-1 | 17 | . | TRBJ2-7 | TRBD1
CASSPSPPLANYGYTF | TGTGCCAGCAGTCCCTCTCCCCCATTAGCTAACTATGGCTACACCTTC | TRBV12-3/TRBV12-4 | 16 | few | TRBJ1-2 | .
CASSLGTSTYNEQFF | TGCGCCAGCAGCCTTGGGACTAGTACCTACAATGAGCAGTTCTTC | TRBV5-1 | 15 | . | TRBJ2-1 | TRBD2
CAWSSLNGYTF | TGTGCCTGGAGTTCCCTTAATGGCTACACCTTC | TRBV30 | 11 | . | TRBJ1-2 | .
CSVLPLGGKSSYNEQFF | TGCAGCGTTCTCCCTCTGGGGGGCAAGAGCTCCTACAATGAGCAGTTCTTC | TRBV29-1 | 17 | . | TRBJ2-1 | .
CASSGKGPYSGANVLTF | TGTGCCAGCAGCGGAAAGGGCCCATACTCTGGGGCCAACGTCCTGACTTTC | TRBV7-2 | 17 | . | TRBJ2-6 | .
CSAGGLAGAETQYF | TGCAGTGCTGGAGGACTAGCGGGGGCAGAGACCCAGTACTTC | TRBV20-1 | 14 | . | TRBJ2-5 | TRBD2
CASSAQPLAGVTDTQYF | TGTGCCAGCAGTGCCCAACCACTAGCGGGGGTTACAGATACGCAGTATTTT | TRBV6-4 | 17 | . | TRBJ2-3 | TRBD2
CSVEDRYQEAQYF | TGCAGCGTAGAAGACAGGTACCAAGAGGCCCAGTACTTC | TRBV29-1 | 13 | . | TRBJ2-5 | .
CASSLQGGHQPQHF | TGTGCCAGCAGTCTACAGGGGGGACATCAGCCCCAGCATTTT | TRBV6-5 | 14 | . | TRBJ1-5 | TRBD1
CASRSLTVGYTF | TGTGCCAGCCGAAGTTTGACAGTCGGCTACACCTTC | TRBV12-3/TRBV12-4 | 12 | . | TRBJ1-2 | .
CASSAQGWGTDTQYF | TGTGCCAGCAGCGCACAGGGTTGGGGCACAGATACGCAGTATTTT | TRBV6-1 | 15 | . | TRBJ2-3 | .
CASSNIVGTVVDEQFF | TGTGCCAGCAGCAATATAGTCGGGACAGTGGTGGATGAGCAGTTCTTC | TRBV5-5 | 16 | . | TRBJ2-1 | TRBD1
CSVVRDYNEQFF | TGCAGCGTTGTCAGGGATTACAATGAGCAGTTCTTC | TRBV29-1 | 12 | . | TRBJ2-1 | .
CASSPWAAGVEQFF | TGTGCCAGCAGCCCGTGGGCAGCGGGAGTTGAGCAGTTCTTC | TRBV3-1 | 14 | few | TRBJ2-1 | TRBD2
CASSSPTSGIYEQYF | TGTGCCAGCAGTTCCCCGACTAGCGGGATCTACGAGCAGTACTTC | TRBV6-6 | 15 | . | TRBJ2-7 | TRBD2
CASSFRGNEHNEQFF | TGTGCCAGCAGTTTTAGGGGTAACGAACACAATGAGCAGTTCTTC | TRBV12-3/TRBV12-4 | 15 | . | TRBJ2-1 | .
CASSFGDSPLHF | TGTGCCAGCAGTTTCGGGGATTCACCCCTCCACTTT | TRBV12-3/TRBV12-4 | 12 | . | TRBJ1-6 | .
CAWSVQHTQYF | TGTGCCTGGAGTGTCCAGCATACGCAGTATTTT | TRBV30 | 11 | . | TRBJ2-3 | .
CASSWGTIRYEQYF | TGTGCCAGCAGCTGGGGGACCATTCGTTACGAGCAGTACTTC | TRBV7-2 | 14 | . | TRBJ2-7 | .
CASRGEDNEKLFF | TGCGCCAGCAGGGGTGAGGATAATGAAAAACTGTTTTTT | TRBV5-1 | 13 | . | TRBJ1-4 | .
CSALGDRGLNTEAFF | TGCAGCGCACTCGGGGACAGGGGCTTGAACACTGAAGCTTTCTTT | TRBV29-1 | 15 | . | TRBJ1-1 | TRBD1
CSASLGQVNSPLHF | TGCAGTGCTAGTTTGGGACAGGTCAATTCACCCCTCCACTTT | TRBV20-1 | 14 | few | TRBJ1-6 | TRBD1
CSARDPLRTDTQYF | TGCAGTGCTAGAGATCCCTTACGCACAGATACGCAGTATTTT | TRBV20-1 | 14 | . | TRBJ2-3 | .
CASSSGTGGYTF | TGCGCCAGCAGCTCAGGGACGGGTGGCTACACCTTC | TRBV5-1 | 12 | few | TRBJ1-2 | .
CSVEDPFSKKEQFF | TGCAGCGTTGAAGATCCGTTTAGTAAAAAGGAGCAGTTCTTC | TRBV29-1 | 14 | once | TRBJ2-1 | .
CASSVDEGTDTQYF | TGTGCCAGCAGCGTAGACGAGGGGACAGATACGCAGTATTTT | TRBV9 | 14 | . | TRBJ2-3 | .
CASSFIGTPYNEQFF | TGTGCCAGCAGCTTTATCGGGACACCCTACAATGAGCAGTTCTTC | TRBV7-6 | 15 | . | TRBJ2-1 | .
CASSAGAANYGYTF | TGTGCCAGCAGCGCGGGGGCCGCTAACTATGGCTACACCTTC | TRBV2 | 14 | once | TRBJ1-2 | .
CATSRDGQGIYGYTF | TGTGCCACCAGCAGAGATGGGCAGGGTATCTATGGCTACACCTTC | TRBV15 | 15 | . | TRBJ1-2 | .
CASSSLGRLVTDTRYF | TGTGCCAGCAGCTCACTTGGCCGACTGGTCACAGATACGCGGTATTTT | TRBV7-9 | 16 | . | TRBJ2-3 | .
CASSLLGGANTEAFF | TGCGCCAGCAGCTTGTTAGGTGGGGCGAACACTGAAGCTTTCTTT | TRBV5-1 | 15 | . | TRBJ1-1 | .
CASRYSGGDRTQYF | TGTGCCAGCAGGTACTCGGGAGGGGACCGTACCCAGTACTTC | TRBV6-2/TRBV6-3 | 14 | . | TRBJ2-5 | TRBD2
CSVDYRRLSTDTQYF | TGCAGCGTTGATTACCGTAGGCTTAGCACAGATACGCAGTATTTT | TRBV29-1 | 15 | few | TRBJ2-3 | .
CASSLAGQVNMNTEAFF | TGCGCCAGCAGCTTGGCGGGACAGGTAAACATGAACACTGAAGCTTTCTTT | TRBV5-1 | 17 | . | TRBJ1-1 | TRBD1
CASRNDSSYEQYF | TGTGCCAGCAGGAACGACAGTTCCTACGAGCAGTACTTC | TRBV27 | 13 | . | TRBJ2-7 | .
CATRGGGPRETQYF | TGTGCCACCAGGGGCGGAGGGCCCAGGGAGACCCAGTACTTC | TRBV24-1 | 14 | once | TRBJ2-5 | .
CASSPSGQGNDEQFF | TGTGCCAGCAGTCCTTCGGGACAGGGCAACGATGAGCAGTTCTTC | TRBV7-3 | 15 | . | TRBJ2-1 | TRBD1
CASSERPGGENNEQFF | TGTGCCAGCAGCGAGAGACCTGGGGGGGAAAATAATGAGCAGTTCTTC | TRBV6-5 | 16 | . | TRBJ2-1 | TRBD2
CASSFSGTGGSYNEQFF | TGTGCCAGCAGCTTCTCCGGGACAGGGGGTTCCTACAATGAGCAGTTCTTC | TRBV7-9 | 17 | . | TRBJ2-1 | TRBD1